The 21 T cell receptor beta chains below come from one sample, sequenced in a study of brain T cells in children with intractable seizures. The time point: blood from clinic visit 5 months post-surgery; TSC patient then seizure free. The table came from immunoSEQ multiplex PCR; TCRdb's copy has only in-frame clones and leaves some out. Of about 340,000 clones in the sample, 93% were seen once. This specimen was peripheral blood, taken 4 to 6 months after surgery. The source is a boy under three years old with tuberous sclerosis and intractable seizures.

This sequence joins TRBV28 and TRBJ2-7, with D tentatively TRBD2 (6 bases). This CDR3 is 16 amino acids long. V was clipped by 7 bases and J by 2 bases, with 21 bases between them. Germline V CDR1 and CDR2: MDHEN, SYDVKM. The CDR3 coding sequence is TGTGCCAGCATCCGGGCGCTCGGCGGGACCACCTACGAGCAGTACTTC. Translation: CASIRALGGTTYEQYF.

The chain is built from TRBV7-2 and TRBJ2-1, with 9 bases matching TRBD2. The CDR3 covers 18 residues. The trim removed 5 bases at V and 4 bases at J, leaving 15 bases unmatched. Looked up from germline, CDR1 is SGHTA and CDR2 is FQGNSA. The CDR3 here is CASSHRGSSGTRYNEQFF. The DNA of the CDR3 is TGTGCCAGCAGCCACCGAGGCTCTAGCGGGACGAGATACAATGAGCAGTTCTTC.

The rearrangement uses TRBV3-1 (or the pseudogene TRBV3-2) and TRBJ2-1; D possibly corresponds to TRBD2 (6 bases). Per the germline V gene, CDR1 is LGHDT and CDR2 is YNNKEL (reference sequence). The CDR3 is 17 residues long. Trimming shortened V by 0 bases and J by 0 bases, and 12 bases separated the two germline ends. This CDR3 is CASSQEGGRSSYNEQFF. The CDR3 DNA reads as TGTGCCAGCAGCCAAGAGGGAGGCAGGAGCTCCTACAATGAGCAGTTCTTC.

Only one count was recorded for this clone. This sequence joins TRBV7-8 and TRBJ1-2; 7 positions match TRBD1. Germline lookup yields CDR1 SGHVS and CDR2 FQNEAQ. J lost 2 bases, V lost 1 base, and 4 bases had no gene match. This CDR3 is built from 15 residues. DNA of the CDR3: TGTGCCAGCAGCTTAGGTGAGGGACAGAACTATGGCTACACCTTC. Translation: CASSLGEGQNYGYTF.

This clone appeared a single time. CDR3 amino acids: CASSMGQNAEAFF. Written as DNA, the CDR3 is TGCGCCAGCAGCATGGGACAAAACGCTGAAGCTTTCTTT. J is TRBJ1-1 and V is TRBV5-1; weak D call: TRBD1 (6 bases). Germline V gene sequence: CDR1 SGHRS, CDR2 YFSETQ. This CDR3 has 13 amino acids. Trimming removed 4 bases from V and 6 bases from J, with 13 bases in between.

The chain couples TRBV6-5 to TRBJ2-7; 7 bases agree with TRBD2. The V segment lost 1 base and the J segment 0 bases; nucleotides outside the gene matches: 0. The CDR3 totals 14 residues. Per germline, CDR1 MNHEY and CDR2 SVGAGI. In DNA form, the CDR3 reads TGTGCCAGCAGTTACTGGGGGGGCTCCTACGAGCAGTACTTC. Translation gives CASSYWGGSYEQYF.

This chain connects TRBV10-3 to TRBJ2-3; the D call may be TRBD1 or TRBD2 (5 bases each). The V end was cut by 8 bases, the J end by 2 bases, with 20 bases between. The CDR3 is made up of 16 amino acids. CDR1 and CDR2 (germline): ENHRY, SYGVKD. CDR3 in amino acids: CAISFLRGETTDTQYF. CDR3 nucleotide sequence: TGTGCCATCTCCTTCCTTAGAGGGGAGACCACAGATACGCAGTATTTT.

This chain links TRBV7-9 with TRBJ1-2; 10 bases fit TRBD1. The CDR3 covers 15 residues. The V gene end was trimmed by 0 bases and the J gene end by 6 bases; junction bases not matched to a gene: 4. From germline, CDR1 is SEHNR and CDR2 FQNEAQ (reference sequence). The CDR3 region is CASSLARDRGNGYTF. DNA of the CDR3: TGTGCCAGCAGCTTAGCCCGGGACAGGGGAAATGGCTACACCTTC.

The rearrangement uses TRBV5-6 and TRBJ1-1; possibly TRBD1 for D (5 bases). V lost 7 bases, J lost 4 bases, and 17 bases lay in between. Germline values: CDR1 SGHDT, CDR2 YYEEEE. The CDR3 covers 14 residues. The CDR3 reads CASSGYRGRTEAFF. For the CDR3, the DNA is TGTGCCAGCTCCGGGTATAGGGGACGCACTGAAGCTTTCTTT.

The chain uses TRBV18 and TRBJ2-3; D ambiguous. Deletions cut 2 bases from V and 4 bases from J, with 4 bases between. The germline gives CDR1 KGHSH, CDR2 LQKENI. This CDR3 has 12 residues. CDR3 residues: CASSPGPDTQYF. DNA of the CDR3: TGTGCCAGCTCACCAGGGCCAGATACGCAGTATTTT.

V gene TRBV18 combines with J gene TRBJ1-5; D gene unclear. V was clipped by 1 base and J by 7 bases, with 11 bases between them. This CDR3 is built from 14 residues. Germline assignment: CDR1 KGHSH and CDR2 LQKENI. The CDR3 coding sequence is TGTGCCAGCTCACCACTACCCACAGAGCAGCCCCAGCATTTT. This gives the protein CASSPLPTEQPQHF.

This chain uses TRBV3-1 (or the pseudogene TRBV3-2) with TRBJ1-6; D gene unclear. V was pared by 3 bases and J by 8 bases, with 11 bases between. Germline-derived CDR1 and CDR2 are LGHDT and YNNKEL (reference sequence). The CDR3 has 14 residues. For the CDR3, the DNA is TGTGCCAGCAGCCAGATCCCCGGGGATTCACCCCTCCACTTT. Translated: CASSQIPGDSPLHF.

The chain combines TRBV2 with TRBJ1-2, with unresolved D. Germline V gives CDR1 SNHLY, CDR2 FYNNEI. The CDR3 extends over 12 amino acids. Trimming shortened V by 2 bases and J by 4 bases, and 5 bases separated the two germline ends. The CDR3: CASSETPYGYTF. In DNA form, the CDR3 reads TGTGCCAGCAGTGAAACCCCCTATGGCTACACCTTC.

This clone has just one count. This CDR3 is CASFGLGRGVSPLHF. The CDR3 nucleotides are TGTGCCAGCTTTGGGCTGGGCAGGGGGGTTTCACCCCTCCACTTT. The chain joins TRBV2 to TRBJ1-6; 7 positions match TRBD1. This CDR3 spans 15 amino acids. V shed 8 bases, J shed 9 bases, and the junction held 13 bases outside the gene matches. CDR1 SNHLY and CDR2 FYNNEI come from the germline V gene.

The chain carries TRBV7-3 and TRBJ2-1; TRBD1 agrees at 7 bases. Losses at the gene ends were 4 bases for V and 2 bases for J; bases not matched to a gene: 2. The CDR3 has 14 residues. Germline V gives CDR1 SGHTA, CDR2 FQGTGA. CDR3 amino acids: CASSSGGPYNEQFF. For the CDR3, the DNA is TGTGCCAGCAGCTCAGGGGGTCCCTACAATGAGCAGTTCTTC.

The chain's CDR3 is CASCISGLAGYNEQFF. CDR3 in DNA: TGCGCCAGCTGCATTTCGGGACTAGCGGGATACAATGAGCAGTTCTTC. V gene TRBV5-1 combines with J gene TRBJ2-1, with TRBD2 matching 13 bases. J was trimmed by 4 bases and V by 7 bases; bases with no gene match: 8. The length of the CDR3 is 16 residues. CDR1 is SGHRS and CDR2 is YFSETQ in the germline V gene.

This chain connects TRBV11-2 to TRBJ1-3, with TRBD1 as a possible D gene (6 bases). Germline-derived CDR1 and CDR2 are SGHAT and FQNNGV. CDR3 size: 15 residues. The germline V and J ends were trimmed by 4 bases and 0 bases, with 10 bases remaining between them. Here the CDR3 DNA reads TGTGCCAGCAGCTCCTTACAGGGCTCTGGAAACACCATATATTTT. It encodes CASSSLQGSGNTIYF. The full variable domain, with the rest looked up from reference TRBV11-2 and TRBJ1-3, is EAGVAQSPRYKIIEKRQSVAFWCNPISGHATLYWYQQILGQGPKLLIQFQNNGVVDDSQLPKDRFSAERLKGVDSTLKIQPAKLEDSAVYLCASSSLQGSGNTIYFGEGSWLTVV.

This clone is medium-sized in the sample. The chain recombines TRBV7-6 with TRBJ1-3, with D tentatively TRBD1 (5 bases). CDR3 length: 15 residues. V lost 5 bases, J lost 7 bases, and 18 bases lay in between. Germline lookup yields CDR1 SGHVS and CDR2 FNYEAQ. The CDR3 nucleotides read TGTGCCAGCAGCCTATTAACAGGCTCGGGGAACACCATATATTTT. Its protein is CASSLLTGSGNTIYF.

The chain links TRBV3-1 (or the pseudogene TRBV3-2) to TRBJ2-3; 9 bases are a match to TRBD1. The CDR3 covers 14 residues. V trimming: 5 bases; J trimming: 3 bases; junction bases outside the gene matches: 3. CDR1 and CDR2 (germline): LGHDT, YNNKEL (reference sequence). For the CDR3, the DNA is TGTGCCAGCAGCGGGACAGGGCAAACAGATACGCAGTATTTT. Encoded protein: CASSGTGQTDTQYF.

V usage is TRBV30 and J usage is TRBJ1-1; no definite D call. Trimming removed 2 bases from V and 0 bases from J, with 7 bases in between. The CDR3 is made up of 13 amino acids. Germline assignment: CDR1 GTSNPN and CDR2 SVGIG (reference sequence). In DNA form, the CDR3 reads TGTGCCTGGAGTCTTTACATGAACACTGAAGCTTTCTTT. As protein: CAWSLYMNTEAFF.

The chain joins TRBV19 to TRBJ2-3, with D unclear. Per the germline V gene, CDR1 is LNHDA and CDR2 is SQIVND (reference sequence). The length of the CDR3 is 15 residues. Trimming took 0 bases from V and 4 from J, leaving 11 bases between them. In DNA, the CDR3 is TGTGCCAGTAGTATAGAATTTAGTCGCGCAGATACGCAGTATTTT. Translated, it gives CASSIEFSRADTQYF.